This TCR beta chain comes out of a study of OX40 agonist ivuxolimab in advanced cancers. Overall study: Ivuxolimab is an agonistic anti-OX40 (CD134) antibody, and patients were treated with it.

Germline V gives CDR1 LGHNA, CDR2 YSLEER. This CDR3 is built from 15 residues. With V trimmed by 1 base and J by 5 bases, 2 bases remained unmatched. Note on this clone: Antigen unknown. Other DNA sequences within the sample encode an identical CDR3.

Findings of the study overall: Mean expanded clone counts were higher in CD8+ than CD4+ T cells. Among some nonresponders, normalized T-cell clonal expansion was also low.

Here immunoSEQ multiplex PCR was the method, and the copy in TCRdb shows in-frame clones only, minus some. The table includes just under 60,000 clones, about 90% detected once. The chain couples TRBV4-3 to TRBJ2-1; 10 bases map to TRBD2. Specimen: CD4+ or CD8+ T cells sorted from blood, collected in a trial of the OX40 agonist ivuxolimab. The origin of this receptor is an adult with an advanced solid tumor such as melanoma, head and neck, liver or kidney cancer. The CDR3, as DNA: TGCGCCAGCAGCCAAGGACTAGCGGGTAACAATGAGCAGTTCTTC. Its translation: CASSQGLAGNNEQFF.